A few counts support the clone carrying this T cell receptor beta chain. The target antigen is unknown. The data originate from a study of T cell repertoires in cytomegalovirus infection. Study summary: HLA-C-restricted CMV epitopes, recently identified, and well-studied HLA-B-restricted ones were used by the study. An indication of both CMV infection and matching HLA type came from public TCR beta signatures. General study points: Summed public TCR beta family frequency identified CMV carriers bearing the relevant HLA. CMV-specific HLA-C-restricted TCR beta clonotypes dominated the ex vivo response.

Using its own MiXCR run on the reads, TCRdb lists one record per CDR3 protein. Found here are 650,000 to 850,000 distinct CDR3 sequences, just under 30% of them singletons; the top ten hold about an eighth. The germline V and J ends were trimmed by 7 bases and 5 bases, with 9 bases remaining between them. This CDR3 comprises 12 residues. Germline V gene data show CDR1 as SGHVS and CDR2 as FQNEAQ. This sequence originates from a human donor in good health (CMV status not recorded). Some clones in this sample may be carry-over from other donors' samples. The sample was cultured CD8+ T cells from PBMCs, taken from culture after CMV antigen stimulation. V usage is TRBV7-8 and J usage is TRBJ2-1; the D is unclear. The chain's CDR3 is CASKGQNNEQFF. DNA of the CDR3: TGTGCCAGCAAGGGCCAAAACAATGAGCAGTTCTTC.